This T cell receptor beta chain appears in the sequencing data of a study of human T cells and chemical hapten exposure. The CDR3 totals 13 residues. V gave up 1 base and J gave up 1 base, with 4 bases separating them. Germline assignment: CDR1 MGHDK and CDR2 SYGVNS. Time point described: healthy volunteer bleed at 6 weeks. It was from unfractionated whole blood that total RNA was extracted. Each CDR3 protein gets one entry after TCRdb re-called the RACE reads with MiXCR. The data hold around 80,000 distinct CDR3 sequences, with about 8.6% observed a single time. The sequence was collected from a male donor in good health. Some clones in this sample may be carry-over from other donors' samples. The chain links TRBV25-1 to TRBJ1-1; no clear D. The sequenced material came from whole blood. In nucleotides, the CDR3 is TGTGCCAGCAGTGAATTCGAGAACACTGAAGCTTTCTTT. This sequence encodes CASSEFENTEAFF.